The 26 T cell receptor beta chains in this list originate from one sample, sequenced in a study of cytotoxic CD8 clonotypes in ibrutinib-treated CLL. Only in-frame clones appear in the TCRdb table, and some are missing; sequencing was by immunoSEQ multiplex PCR. The table lists under 300,000 clones, around three quarters of them singletons. Specimen: PBMCs, collected after 24 months of ibrutinib treatment. Receptors originate from a human donor with chronic lymphocytic leukemia.

V usage is TRBV5-4 and J usage is TRBJ2-5; the match to TRBD1 covers 11 bases. The CDR3 loop spans 17 amino acids. Germline V gene data show CDR1 as SGHNT and CDR2 as YYREEE (reference sequence). V shed 0 bases and J 9 bases; nucleotides not matched to a gene: 13. The CDR3 protein is CASSLAGGQGAAEAQYF. For the CDR3, the DNA is TGTGCCAGCAGCTTGGCCGGAGGACAGGGGGCCGCTGAGGCCCAGTACTTC.

The V and J genes are TRBV28 and TRBJ2-2; D perhaps matches TRBD1 (5 bases). V lost 6 bases to trimming and J lost 4 bases, with 12 bases between them. The germline gives CDR1 MDHEN, CDR2 SYDVKM. The CDR3 loop spans 14 amino acids. The CDR3 loop is CASRETGPTGELFF. The CDR3, as DNA: TGTGCCAGCAGGGAAACAGGACCCACCGGGGAGCTGTTTTTT.

The chain links TRBV11-1 to TRBJ2-5; D is uncertain. Germline loops: CDR1 SGHAT, CDR2 FQDESV (reference sequence). CDR3 length equals 16 residues. Trimming left V 4 bases short and J 4 bases short, with 19 bases between. CDR3 bases: TGTGCCAGCAGCTCTATATCTTCGCAGCCCTCAGAGACCCAGTACTTC. Its translation: CASSSISSQPSETQYF.

This clone was seen more than once but under ten times. The chain is built from TRBV7-2 and TRBJ2-3, with D possibly matching TRBD1 (5 bases). This CDR3 has 13 amino acids. CDR1 SGHTA and CDR2 FQGNSA come from the germline V gene. The V gene lost 5 bases and the J gene lost 0 bases, with 6 bases spanning the gap. Here the CDR3 DNA reads TGTGCCAGCAGCCCAGGGAGCACAGATACGCAGTATTTT. This encodes CASSPGSTDTQYF.

Here the CDR3 DNA reads TGCGCCAGCAGCTACAGGGTTTGGGGGGATGAGCAGTTCTTC. It specifies CASSYRVWGDEQFF. J is TRBJ2-1 and V is TRBV5-1; either TRBD1 or TRBD2 may fit D (6 bases each). The CDR3 consists of 14 residues. Trimming shortened V by 3 bases and J by 8 bases, and 15 bases separated the two germline ends. Germline V gene sequence: CDR1 SGHRS, CDR2 YFSETQ.

This clone was recorded once. This chain joins TRBV5-1 and TRBJ2-3, with TRBD1 identical over 9 bases. The CDR3 is 15 residues long. The junction had 7 bases not matched to a gene; V was cut back by 4 bases and J by 4 bases. The V gene's germline CDR1 is SGHRS and CDR2 YFSETQ. CDR3 protein: CASSRDRATADTQYF. The CDR3 DNA follows: TGCGCCAGCAGCCGGGACAGGGCAACGGCAGATACGCAGTATTTT.

The rearrangement uses TRBV5-4 and TRBJ2-5, with D perhaps being TRBD1 or TRBD2 (6 bases each). Trimming left V 4 bases short and J 4 bases short, with 17 bases between. The germline V gene encodes CDR1 SGHNT and CDR2 YYREEE (reference sequence). CDR3 length equals 15 residues. CDR3 region: CASSDPRGPRETQYF. The CDR3 DNA follows: TGTGCCAGCAGCGATCCCCGGGGGCCGAGAGAGACCCAGTACTTC.

The chain joins TRBV19 to TRBJ1-2; D may be TRBD1 (6 bases). Germline CDR1 and CDR2: LNHDA and SQIVND (reference sequence). The CDR3 length is 13 residues. V dropped 3 bases and J dropped 6 bases, with 11 bases sitting between them. The CDR3 reads CASSMNRVDGYTF. In DNA, the CDR3 is TGTGCCAGTAGTATGAACAGGGTGGATGGCTACACCTTC.

This sequence joins TRBV7-3 and TRBJ2-2; D is unresolved. The V gene lost 5 bases and the J gene lost 6 bases, with 4 bases spanning the gap. The germline gives CDR1 SGHTA, CDR2 FQGTGA. The CDR3 runs to 11 residues. CDR3 in DNA: TGTGCCAGCAGCCAGGCCGGGGAGCTGTTTTTT. Protein product: CASSQAGELFF.

This clone is a singleton in its sample. The chain carries TRBV9 and TRBJ1-5, with 7 bases fitting TRBD1. V lost 0 bases to trimming and J lost 3 bases; unmatched junction nucleotides: 9. This CDR3 contains 17 residues. Germline V gene lookup returns CDR1 SGDLS and CDR2 YYNGEE. The DNA for the CDR3 is TGTGCCAGCAGCGTAGGCGCTGCCACAGGGGACAATCAGCCCCAGCATTTT. This encodes CASSVGAATGDNQPQHF.

This clone has a handful of counts. The V gene is TRBV25-1, the J gene TRBJ2-7; no firm D call. Germline V gene data show CDR1 as MGHDK and CDR2 as SYGVNS. The V and J ends lost 3 bases and 6 bases respectively, with 18 bases between them. This CDR3 has 15 residues. CDR3 residues: CASSDWRLVPSEQYF. CDR3 nucleotides: TGTGCCAGCAGTGATTGGCGGCTAGTCCCCTCCGAGCAGTACTTC.

This rearrangement joins TRBV5-1 to TRBJ2-7; D is possibly TRBD1 (6 bases). The CDR3 spans 14 residues. Germline V gene sequence: CDR1 SGHRS, CDR2 YFSETQ. The V end was cut by 4 bases, the J end by 4 bases, with 15 bases between. CDR3 amino acids: CASSERGQPYEQYF. The CDR3 nucleotides are TGCGCCAGCAGCGAGCGAGGACAGCCTTACGAGCAGTACTTC. The complete variable domain, with remaining parts taken from reference TRBV5-1 and TRBJ2-7, reads KAGVTQTPRYLIKTRGQQVTLSCSPISGHRSVSWYQQTPGQGLQFLFEYFSETQRNKGNFPGRFSGRQFSNSRSEMNVSTLELGDSALYLCASSERGQPYEQYFGPGTRLTVT.

V gene TRBV6-1 combines with J gene TRBJ2-7; D gene uncertain. V shed 2 bases and J shed 2 bases, with 10 bases lying between them. The germline V gene has CDR1 MNHNS and CDR2 SASEGT. The CDR3 loop spans 14 amino acids. In DNA, the CDR3 is TGTGCCAGCAGTGAATGGACCCGCGCCTACGAGCAGTACTTC. Its protein is CASSEWTRAYEQYF.

The chain has TRBV10-1 and TRBJ2-1, with D unresolved. The V gene's germline CDR1 is WNHNN and CDR2 SYGVQD (reference sequence). With 5 bases removed from V and 2 bases from J, the gap between germline ends came to 10 bases. The CDR3 is 14 residues long. This CDR3 is CASSRSRAYNEQFF. DNA for the CDR3: TGCGCCAGCAGTAGATCCAGAGCCTACAATGAGCAGTTCTTC.

This rearrangement joins TRBV9 to TRBJ1-1; D is uncertain. Trimming took 4 bases from V and 7 from J, leaving 17 bases between them. This CDR3 comprises 14 residues. Per germline, CDR1 SGDLS and CDR2 YYNGEE. CDR3 sequence reads: CASSPHEGSHEAFF. The CDR3 DNA reads as TGTGCCAGCAGCCCCCACGAAGGATCCCATGAAGCTTTCTTT.

This clone was observed once. V gene TRBV30 combines with J gene TRBJ1-1; D uncertain. CDR3 length equals 14 residues. The V gene's germline CDR1 is GTSNPN and CDR2 SVGIG (reference sequence). V lost 4 bases and J 2 bases, leaving 14 bases between the germline ends. The CDR3 loop reads CAWNGEKGNTEAFF. DNA of the CDR3: TGTGCCTGGAACGGGGAAAAGGGAAACACTGAAGCTTTCTTT.

The chain couples TRBV28 to TRBJ2-1; no reliable D call. Germline V CDR1 and CDR2: MDHEN, SYDVKM. There are 12 residues in the CDR3. V gave up 6 bases and J gave up 7 bases, with 10 bases separating them. The CDR3 DNA sequence: TGTGCCAGCAGCACCTCAGAAAATGAGCAGTTCTTC. Its protein is CASSTSENEQFF.

CDR3 sequence (DNA): TGCGCCAGCAGCCCCGCCGGGACAGGGTACGAGCAGTACTTC. Its protein product is CASSPAGTGYEQYF. The V call is TRBV4-3, the J call TRBJ2-7, with TRBD1 identical over 9 bases. This CDR3 has 14 residues. The J segment lost 4 bases and the V segment lost 4 bases, leaving 5 bases of the junction unmatched. Per the germline V gene, CDR1 is LGHNA and CDR2 is YSLEER.

V is TRBV19 and J is TRBJ2-7; 9 bases are a match to TRBD1. This CDR3 has 16 amino acids. V lost 8 bases to trimming and J lost 6 bases; unmatched junction nucleotides: 17. CDR1 is LNHDA, CDR2 SQIVND, per germline (reference sequence). The CDR3 DNA follows: TGTGCCAGTGAGACCATTCAGCGGACAGGGGAATCCGAGCAGTACTTC. Protein: CASETIQRTGESEQYF.

This clone was observed a handful of times. This chain connects TRBV28 to TRBJ2-7; TRBD2 is a possible D gene (6 bases). With 11 bases removed from V and 2 bases from J, the gap between germline ends came to 10 bases. The CDR3 extends over 11 amino acids. Germline loops: CDR1 MDHEN, CDR2 SYDVKM. The CDR3 DNA reads TGTGCCGCGGCGGGGACCTACGAGCAGTACTTC. It yields the protein CAAAGTYEQYF.

The chain employs TRBV11-3 and TRBJ2-1, with D perhaps TRBD2 (5 bases). The CDR3 sequence is 16 residues long. V was cut by 3 bases and J by 6 bases, with 18 bases left in between. From germline, CDR1 is SGHNT and CDR2 YENEEA. CDR3 sequence: CASSFGGSGLVNEQFF. In nucleotides, the CDR3 is TGTGCCAGCAGCTTCGGAGGTTCCGGGTTAGTCAATGAGCAGTTCTTC.

V is TRBV9 and J is TRBJ2-2; 7 bases align to TRBD2. With V trimmed by 4 bases and J by 0 bases, 24 bases remained unmatched. CDR3 length: 22 amino acids. Per the germline V gene, CDR1 is SGDLS and CDR2 is YYNGEE. The CDR3 coding sequence is TGTGCCAGCAGCCTCCTCACCGATACTAGCGTAAACCCACAGACGAACACCGGGGAGCTGTTTTTT. This gives the protein CASSLLTDTSVNPQTNTGELFF. Full variable domain (outside the CDR3, taken from reference TRBV9 and TRBJ2-2): DSGVTQTPKHLITATGQRVTLRCSPRSGDLSVYWYQQSLDQGLQFLIQYYNGEERAKGNILERFSAQQFPDLHSELNLSSLELGDSALYFCASSLLTDTSVNPQTNTGELFFGEGSRLTVL.

The gene calls are TRBV5-1 and TRBJ2-7, with D perhaps assigned TRBD1 or TRBD2 (6 bases each). The CDR3 covers 13 residues. V gave up 8 bases and J gave up 10 bases, with 22 bases separating them. Germline V CDR1 and CDR2: SGHRS, YFSETQ. The CDR3 loop reads CASWGAPCEEQYF. The CDR3 bases are TGCGCCAGTTGGGGGGCCCCCTGCGAGGAACAGTACTTC.

This clone came up a few times. CDR3 region: CAWSPQGEYGYTF. DNA of the CDR3: TGTGCCTGGAGCCCACAGGGGGAATATGGCTACACCTTC. The V call is TRBV30, the J call TRBJ1-2, with 8 positions matching TRBD1. The ends lost 3 bases at V and 5 bases at J; junction bases unmatched: 5. This CDR3 is 13 amino acids long. Germline loops: CDR1 GTSNPN, CDR2 SVGIG (reference sequence).

The chain recombines TRBV6-5 with TRBJ2-7, with D possibly being TRBD2 (6 bases). Germline CDR1 and CDR2: MNHEY and SVGAGI. The CDR3 contains 15 residues. V lost 7 bases, J lost 3 bases, and 19 bases lay in between. CDR3 DNA sequence: TGTGCCAGCAACCCCCTGGGGGGAGTTGGCTACGAGCAGTACTTC. Its translation: CASNPLGGVGYEQYF.

V and J are TRBV15 and TRBJ1-3, with a tentative D call TRBD1 (5 bases). Germline CDR1 reads LNHNV; CDR2 reads YYDKDF (reference sequence). The CDR3 is 16 amino acids. V gave up 0 bases and J gave up 2 bases, with 11 bases separating them. This chain's CDR3 is CATSRDHPGTGNTIYF. CDR3 in DNA: TGTGCCACCAGCAGAGATCACCCAGGGACTGGAAACACCATATATTTT.